This TCR beta chain came from a study of blood T cell repertoires in COVID-19. As for the study in general: Samples taken during acute and convalescent COVID-19 were collected in the United States, Italy and Spain. T cells, B-cell-depleted T cells, or PBMCs provided the cDNA or gDNA that served as material.

CDR1 and CDR2 (germline): SNHLY, FYNNEI. This CDR3 comprises 12 residues. V gave up 7 bases and J gave up 2 bases, with 7 bases separating them. Methods used by the authors: Estimation of nucleated cell counts relied on the amplification of reference gene primers. Sequencing was performed with immunoSEQ multiplex PCR; in TCRdb, only in-frame clones are kept and a portion is missing. The V and J calls and clone size are taken from that table; D and trimming were inferred from the DNA. The table includes hundreds of thousands of clones, approximately 85% detected once. The J gene is TRBJ2-3, the V gene TRBV2; D unclear. Sample: peripheral blood. This TCR derives from a human donor in a cohort sampled during active COVID-19. The CDR3: CASNPHTDTQYF. For the CDR3, the DNA is TGTGCCAGCAACCCACACACAGATACGCAGTATTTT.